Sequencing of this TCR beta chain was carried out in a study of T cells after yellow fever vaccination. The V and J ends lost 0 bases and 9 bases, in that order; junction bases with no gene match: 5. The germline gives CDR1 SGHDN, CDR2 FVKESK. This CDR3 spans 15 amino acids. Findings of the study overall: It was the secondary response that reached its peak faster, day 5 versus 15, but it was weaker.

This clonotype was found a few times. The antigen is undetermined. TCRdb used MiXCR to reprocess the 5' RACE reads, holding one entry per CDR3 protein. The sample includes just under 600,000 distinct CDR3 sequences, roughly 13% of them seen just once. V gene TRBV14 combines with J gene TRBJ2-1; 10 nucleotides line up with TRBD2. The source is a young man who received the YFV17D yellow fever vaccine. The sample was PBMCs, taken on the day of the yellow fever booster vaccination. The DNA for the CDR3 is TGTGCCAGCAGCCAAGAGCTAGCGGGAGCTATTGAGCAGTTCTTC. Translation: CASSQELAGAIEQFF.